This passage covers 13 T cell receptor beta chains from one sample sequenced in a study of blood T cell repertoires in COVID-19. Sequencing was performed with immunoSEQ multiplex PCR; in TCRdb, only in-frame clones are kept and a portion is missing. Of some 190,000 clones in the sample, about 88% were seen once. Specimen: peripheral blood. These TCRs come from a woman aged 40 to 50 who had recovered from COVID-19.

This chain joins TRBV6-5 and TRBJ2-5; no definite D call. The CDR3 spans 14 residues. The V gene's germline CDR1 is MNHEY and CDR2 SVGAGI. The V gene lost 7 bases and the J gene lost 1 base, with 13 bases spanning the gap. CDR3 bases: TGTGCCAGCACCGAGTGGGCAGGCCAAGAGACCCAGTACTTC. This encodes CASTEWAGQETQYF.

This clone showed up just once. Other DNA sequences in this specimen translate into the identical CDR3. J is TRBJ2-1 and V is TRBV28, with D maybe TRBD2 (5 bases). Germline CDR1 is MDHEN and CDR2 is SYDVKM. Trimming took off 6 bases at V and 3 bases at J, with 18 bases between the two ends. There are 16 residues in the CDR3. Here the CDR3 reads CASSLEGFTSYNEQFF. In DNA, the CDR3 is TGTGCCAGCAGCCTAGAGGGCTTTACTAGCTACAATGAGCAGTTCTTC.

This chain links TRBV7-3 with TRBJ2-5, with D possibly matching TRBD2 (5 bases). Trimming removed 5 bases from V and 7 bases from J, with 26 bases in between. The germline CDR1 and CDR2 sequences are SGHTA and FQGTGA. CDR3 length: 17 residues. CDR3 DNA sequence: TGTGCCAGCAGCCCGTGGACTTCTAGCTTACTTCCCCCGACCCAGTACTTC. Translating gives CASSPWTSSLLPPTQYF.

The V call is TRBV7-9, the J call TRBJ1-2, with TRBD1 matching 9 bases. The trim removed 7 bases at V and 3 bases at J, leaving 6 bases unmatched. Germline CDR1 SEHNR, CDR2 FQNEAQ (reference sequence). This CDR3 is built from 14 residues. CDR3: CASNNRGLDYGYTF. In DNA form, the CDR3 reads TGTGCCAGCAACAACAGGGGGCTCGACTATGGCTACACCTTC.

The chain employs TRBV27 and TRBJ2-7; 10 positions match TRBD1. Trimming removed 8 bases from V and 5 bases from J; junction bases left unmatched: 3. Germline CDR1 is MNHEY and CDR2 is SMNVEV (reference sequence). The CDR3 runs to 12 residues. In DNA, the CDR3 is TGTGCCAGCGGGACAGGGGTCCACGAGCAGTACTTC. Amino acids: CASGTGVHEQYF.

This clone showed up just once. The CDR3 DNA reads TGTGCCAGCAGCTTCCATAGCAATCAGCCCCAGCATTTT. It is translated as CASSFHSNQPQHF. The rearrangement uses TRBV7-8 and TRBJ1-5; D is uncertain. The V and J ends lost 3 bases and 0 bases respectively, with 3 bases between them. CDR1 is SGHVS and CDR2 is FQNEAQ in the germline V gene. The CDR3 has 13 amino acids. The full variable domain, completed using reference TRBV7-8 and TRBJ1-5, is GAGVSQSPRYKVAKRGQDVALRCDPISGHVSLFWYQQALGQGPEFLTYFQNEAQLDKSGLPSDRFFAERPEGSVSTLKIQRTQQEDSAVYLCASSFHSNQPQHFGDGTRLSIL.

CDR3 protein: CASSPGSGISYEQYF. The CDR3 nucleotides read TGTGCCAGCTCACCAGGCAGCGGGATCTCCTACGAGCAGTACTTC. This rearrangement joins TRBV18 to TRBJ2-7, with TRBD2 matching 7 bases. Trimming removed 2 bases from V and 0 bases from J; junction bases left unmatched: 4. Germline V gene sequence: CDR1 KGHSH, CDR2 LQKENI. The CDR3 totals 15 residues.

The V and J genes are TRBV3-1 (or the pseudogene TRBV3-2) and TRBJ2-5, with 10 bases fitting TRBD1. Looked up from germline, CDR1 is LGHDT and CDR2 is YNNKEL (reference sequence). The V and J ends lost 6 bases and 3 bases, in that order; junction bases with no gene match: 7. The CDR3 loop spans 15 amino acids. This CDR3 reads CASRPHGTGEETQYF. The CDR3 region has the DNA TGTGCCAGCAGGCCGCACGGGACAGGGGAAGAGACCCAGTACTTC.

Here the CDR3 reads CASSEIAGDGYTF. The CDR3 nucleotides are TGTGCCAGCAGTGAAATCGCAGGGGATGGCTACACCTTC. V usage is TRBV6-1 and J usage is TRBJ1-2, with D maybe TRBD1 (6 bases). CDR1 MNHNS and CDR2 SASEGT come from the germline V gene. This CDR3 has 13 residues. Trimming removed 2 bases from V and 6 bases from J, with 10 bases in between.

V gene TRBV18 combines with J gene TRBJ2-5; TRBD2 matches 7 bases. CDR3 size: 15 residues. Germline V lookup: CDR1 KGHSH, CDR2 LQKENI. The J segment lost 6 bases and the V segment lost 2 bases, leaving 9 bases of the junction unmatched. The CDR3 coding sequence is TGTGCCAGCTCACCAGCGACTAGCACCTTGCAGACCCAGTACTTC. The encoded protein is CASSPATSTLQTQYF.

The rearrangement joins TRBV4-2 to TRBJ2-6; D possibly corresponds to TRBD1 (5 bases). V shed 1 base and J shed 2 bases, with 12 bases lying between them. The V gene's germline CDR1 is LGHNA and CDR2 YNFKEQ. The CDR3 covers 17 residues. The CDR3 sequence: CASSQGGRVAGANVLTF. As DNA, the CDR3 is TGTGCCAGCAGCCAAGGGGGCAGGGTCGCTGGGGCCAACGTCCTGACTTTC.

V and J are TRBV19 and TRBJ1-5; TRBD1 agrees at 7 bases. The CDR3 length is 13 residues. CDR1 and CDR2 (germline): LNHDA, SQIVND (reference sequence). With V trimmed by 6 bases and J by 2 bases, 1 base remained unmatched. For the CDR3, the DNA is TGTGCCAGTAGCGGGACAGGCAATCAGCCCCAGCATTTT. As protein: CASSGTGNQPQHF.

The V call is TRBV7-2, the J call TRBJ2-2, with TRBD2 matching over 8 bases. CDR1 SGHTA and CDR2 FQGNSA come from the germline V gene. CDR3 size: 17 residues. Germline trimming cut 5 bases from V and 4 bases from J; bases unmatched to any gene: 12. The CDR3 nucleotides are TGTGCCAGCAGCCCCCCGGGGGGGGGCGCCAGCACCGGGGAGCTGTTTTTT. Its translation: CASSPPGGGASTGELFF.